This T cell receptor (beta chain) comes out of a study of shared clonotypes between healthy human individuals. Findings and caveats of the study: Donor clonotype sharing was expected to depend on sequencing depth. Among the subsets, naive ones generally showed larger estimated richness than memory ones. Around 5% of naive CD4 clonotypes were common to several donors.

This table comes from immunoSEQ multiplex PCR, and its TCRdb copy is limited to in-frame clones, with some not included. This table has about 1.5 million clones, 98% appearing once. Comments on this clone: Its antigen is unknown.

The germline CDR1 and CDR2 sequences are SGHDT and YYEEEE. CDR3 size: 15 residues. The V segment lost 2 bases and the J segment 5 bases; nucleotides outside the gene matches: 6. Sequencing input: naive CD4+ T cells sorted from blood. Subset here: CD45RA+ positively selected. The clonotype comes from a man aged 25 to 40 in good health. The V and J genes are TRBV5-6 and TRBJ1-5, with TRBD1 matching over 8 bases. CDR3 in amino acids: CASSFRGQEYQPQHF. CDR3 bases: TGTGCCAGCAGCTTTCGGGGACAGGAATATCAGCCCCAGCATTTT.